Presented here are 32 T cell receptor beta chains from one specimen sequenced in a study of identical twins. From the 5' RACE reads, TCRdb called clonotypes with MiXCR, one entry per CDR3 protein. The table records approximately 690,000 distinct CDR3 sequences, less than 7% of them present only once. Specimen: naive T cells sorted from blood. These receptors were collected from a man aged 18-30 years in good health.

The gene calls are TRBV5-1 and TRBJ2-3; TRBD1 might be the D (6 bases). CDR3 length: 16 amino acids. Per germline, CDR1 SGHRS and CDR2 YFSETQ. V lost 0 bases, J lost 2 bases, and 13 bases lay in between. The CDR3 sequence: CASSLGQELYTDTQYF. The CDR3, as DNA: TGCGCCAGCAGCTTGGGACAGGAGTTGTACACAGATACGCAGTATTTT. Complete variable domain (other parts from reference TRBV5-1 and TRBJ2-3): KAGVTQTPRYLIKTRGQQVTLSCSPISGHRSVSWYQQTPGQGLQFLFEYFSETQRNKGNFPGRFSGRQFSNSRSEMNVSTLELGDSALYLCASSLGQELYTDTQYFGPGTRLTVL.

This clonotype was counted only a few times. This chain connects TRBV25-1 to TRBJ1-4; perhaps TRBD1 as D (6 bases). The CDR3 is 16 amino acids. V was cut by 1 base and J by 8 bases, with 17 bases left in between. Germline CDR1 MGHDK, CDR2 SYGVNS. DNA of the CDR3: TGTGCCAGCAGTGAATCGCACAGGGCCCAACTGGAAAAACTGTTTTTT. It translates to CASSESHRAQLEKLFF.

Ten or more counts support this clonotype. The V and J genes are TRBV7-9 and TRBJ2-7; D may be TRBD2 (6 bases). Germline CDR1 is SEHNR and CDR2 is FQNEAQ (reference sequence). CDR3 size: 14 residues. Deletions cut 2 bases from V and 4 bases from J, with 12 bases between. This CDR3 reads CASSLTGAPYEQYV. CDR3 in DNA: TGTGCCAGCAGCTTAACGGGAGCGCCGTACGAGCAGTACGTC.

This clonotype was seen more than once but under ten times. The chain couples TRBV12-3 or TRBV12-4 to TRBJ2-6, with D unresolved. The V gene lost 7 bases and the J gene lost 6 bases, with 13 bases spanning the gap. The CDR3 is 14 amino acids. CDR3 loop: CASTPRMEANVLTF. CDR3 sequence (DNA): TGTGCCAGCACCCCCCGCATGGAGGCCAACGTCCTGACTTTC.

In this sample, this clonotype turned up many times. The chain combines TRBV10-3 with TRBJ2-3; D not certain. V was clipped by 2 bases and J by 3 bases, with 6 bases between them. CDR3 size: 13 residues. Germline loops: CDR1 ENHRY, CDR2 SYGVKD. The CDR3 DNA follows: TGTGCCATCAGTGAGCACCCGACAGATACGCAGTATTTT. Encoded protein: CAISEHPTDTQYF.

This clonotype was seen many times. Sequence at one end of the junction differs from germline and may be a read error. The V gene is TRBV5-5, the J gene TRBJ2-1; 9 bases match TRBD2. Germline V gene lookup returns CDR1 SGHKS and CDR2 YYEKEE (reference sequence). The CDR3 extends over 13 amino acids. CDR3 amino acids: CASSPGLAPQRAF. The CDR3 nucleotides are TGTGCCAGCAGCCCCGGACTAGCGCCCCAAAGGGCCTTC.

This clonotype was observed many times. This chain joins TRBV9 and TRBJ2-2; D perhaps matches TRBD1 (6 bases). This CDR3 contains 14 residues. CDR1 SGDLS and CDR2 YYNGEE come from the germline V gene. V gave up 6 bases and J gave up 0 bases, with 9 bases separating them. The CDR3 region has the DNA TGTGCCAGCACGAGGACAGCGAACACCGGGGAGCTGTTTTTT. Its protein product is CASTRTANTGELFF.

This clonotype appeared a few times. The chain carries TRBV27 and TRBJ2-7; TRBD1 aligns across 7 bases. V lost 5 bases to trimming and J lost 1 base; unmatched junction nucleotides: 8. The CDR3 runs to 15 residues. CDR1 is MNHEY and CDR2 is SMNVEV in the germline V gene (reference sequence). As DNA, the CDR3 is TGTGCCAGCAGTACAACCGGGACAGCTTCCTACGAGCAGTACTTC. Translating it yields CASSTTGTASYEQYF.

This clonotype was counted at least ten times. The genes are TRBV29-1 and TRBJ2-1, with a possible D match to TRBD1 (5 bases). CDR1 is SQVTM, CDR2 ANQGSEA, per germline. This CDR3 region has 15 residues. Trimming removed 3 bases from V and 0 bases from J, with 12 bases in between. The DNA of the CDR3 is TGCAGCGTTGATGGTCAGGGTAGCTCCTACAATGAGCAGTTCTTC. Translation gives CSVDGQGSSYNEQFF.

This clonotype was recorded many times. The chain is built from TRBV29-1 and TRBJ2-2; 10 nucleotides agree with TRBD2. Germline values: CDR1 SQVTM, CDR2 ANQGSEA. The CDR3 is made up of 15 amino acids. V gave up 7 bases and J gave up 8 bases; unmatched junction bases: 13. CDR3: CSASPSGRAFGELFF. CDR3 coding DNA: TGCAGCGCCTCTCCCAGCGGGAGGGCCTTTGGGGAGCTGTTTTTT.

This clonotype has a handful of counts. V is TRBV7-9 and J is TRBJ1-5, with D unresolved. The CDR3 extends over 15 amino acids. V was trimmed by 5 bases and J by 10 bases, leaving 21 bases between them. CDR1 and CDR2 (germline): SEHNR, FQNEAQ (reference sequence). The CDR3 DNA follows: TGTGCCAGCAGCGCCACCGGGCCCCCCAGAGTTCCCCAGCATTTT. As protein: CASSATGPPRVPQHF. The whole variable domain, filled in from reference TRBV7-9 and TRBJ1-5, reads DTGVSQNPRHKITKRGQNVTFRCDPISEHNRLYWYRQTLGQGPEFLTYFQNEAQLEKSRLLSDRFSAERPKGSFSTLEIQRTEQGDSAMYLCASSATGPPRVPQHFGDGTRLSIL.

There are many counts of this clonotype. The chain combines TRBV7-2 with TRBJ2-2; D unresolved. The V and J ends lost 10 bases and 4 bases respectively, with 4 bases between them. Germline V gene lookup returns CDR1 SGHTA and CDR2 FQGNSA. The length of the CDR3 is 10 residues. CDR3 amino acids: CATSTGELFF. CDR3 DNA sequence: TGTGCCACAAGCACCGGGGAGCTGTTTTTT.

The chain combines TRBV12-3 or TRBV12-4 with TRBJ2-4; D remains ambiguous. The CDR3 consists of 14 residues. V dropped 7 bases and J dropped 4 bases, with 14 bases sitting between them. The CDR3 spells CASIRPLAKNIQYF. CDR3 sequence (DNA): TGTGCCAGCATTCGACCCTTGGCTAAAAACATTCAGTACTTC.

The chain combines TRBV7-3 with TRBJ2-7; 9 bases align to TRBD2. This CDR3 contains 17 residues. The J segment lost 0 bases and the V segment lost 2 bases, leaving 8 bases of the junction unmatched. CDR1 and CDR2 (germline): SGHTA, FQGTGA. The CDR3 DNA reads TGTGCCAGCAGCTTAGCGGGAGGGGGAGGCAACTCCTACGAGCAGTACTTC. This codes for CASSLAGGGGNSYEQYF. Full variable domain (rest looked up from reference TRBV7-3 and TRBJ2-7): GAGVSQTPSNKVTEKGKYVELRCDPISGHTALYWYRQSLGQGPEFLIYFQGTGAADDSGLPNDRFFAVRPEGSVSTLKIQRTERGDSAVYLCASSLAGGGGNSYEQYFGPGTRLTVT.

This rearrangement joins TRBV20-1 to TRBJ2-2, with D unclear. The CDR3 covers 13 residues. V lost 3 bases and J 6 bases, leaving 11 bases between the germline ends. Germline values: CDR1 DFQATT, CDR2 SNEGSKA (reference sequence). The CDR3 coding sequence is TGCAGTGCTAGCCCCGTTCGATCCGGGGAGCTGTTTTTT. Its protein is CSASPVRSGELFF.

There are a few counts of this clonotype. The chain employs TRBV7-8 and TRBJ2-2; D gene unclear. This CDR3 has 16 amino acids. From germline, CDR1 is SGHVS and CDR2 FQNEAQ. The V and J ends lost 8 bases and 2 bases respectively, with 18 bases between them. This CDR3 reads CASSQGPATNTGELFF. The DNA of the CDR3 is TGTGCCAGCTCCCAAGGGCCAGCGACTAACACCGGGGAGCTGTTTTTT.

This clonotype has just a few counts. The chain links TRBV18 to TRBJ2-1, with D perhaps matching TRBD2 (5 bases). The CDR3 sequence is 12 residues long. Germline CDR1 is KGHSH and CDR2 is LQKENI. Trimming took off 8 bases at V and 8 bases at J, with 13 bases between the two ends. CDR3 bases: TGTGCCAGCCAAGAGGGAGAGTATGAGCAGTTCTTC. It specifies CASQEGEYEQFF.

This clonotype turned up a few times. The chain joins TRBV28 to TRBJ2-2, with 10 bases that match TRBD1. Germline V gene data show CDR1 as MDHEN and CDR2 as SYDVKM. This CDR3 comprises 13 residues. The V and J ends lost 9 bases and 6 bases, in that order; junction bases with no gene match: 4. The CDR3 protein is CASGTGVAGELFF. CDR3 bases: TGTGCCAGTGGGACAGGGGTTGCCGGGGAGCTGTTTTTT.

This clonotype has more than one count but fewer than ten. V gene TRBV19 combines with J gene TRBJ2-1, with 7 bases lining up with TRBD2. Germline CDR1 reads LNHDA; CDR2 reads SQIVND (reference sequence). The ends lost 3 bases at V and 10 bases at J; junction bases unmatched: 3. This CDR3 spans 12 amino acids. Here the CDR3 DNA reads TGTGCCAGTAGTATTGCGGGAGAGGAGCAGTTCTTC. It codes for CASSIAGEEQFF.

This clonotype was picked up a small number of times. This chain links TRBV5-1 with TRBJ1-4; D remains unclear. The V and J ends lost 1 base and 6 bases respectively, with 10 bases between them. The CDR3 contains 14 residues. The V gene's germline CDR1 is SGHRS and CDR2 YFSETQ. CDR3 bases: TGCGCCAGCAGCTTGACCGGGCAAGATGAAAAACTGTTTTTT. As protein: CASSLTGQDEKLFF. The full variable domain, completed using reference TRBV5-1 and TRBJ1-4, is KAGVTQTPRYLIKTRGQQVTLSCSPISGHRSVSWYQQTPGQGLQFLFEYFSETQRNKGNFPGRFSGRQFSNSRSEMNVSTLELGDSALYLCASSLTGQDEKLFFGSGTQLSVL.

In nucleotides, the CDR3 is TGTGCCAGCAGTCCCCTGGCTAGCGGGGGCAATGAGCAGTTCTTC. Translating gives CASSPLASGGNEQFF. This sequence joins TRBV12-3 or TRBV12-4 and TRBJ2-1; 10 nucleotides match TRBD2. The CDR3 runs to 15 residues. Losses at the gene ends were 5 bases for V and 6 bases for J; bases not matched to a gene: 7.

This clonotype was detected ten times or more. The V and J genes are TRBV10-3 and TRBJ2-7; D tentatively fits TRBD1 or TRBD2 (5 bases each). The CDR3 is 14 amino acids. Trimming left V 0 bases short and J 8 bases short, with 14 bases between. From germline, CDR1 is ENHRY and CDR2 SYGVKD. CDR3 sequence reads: CAISESGTAEKQYF. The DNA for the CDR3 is TGTGCCATCAGTGAGTCAGGGACGGCCGAGAAGCAGTACTTC.

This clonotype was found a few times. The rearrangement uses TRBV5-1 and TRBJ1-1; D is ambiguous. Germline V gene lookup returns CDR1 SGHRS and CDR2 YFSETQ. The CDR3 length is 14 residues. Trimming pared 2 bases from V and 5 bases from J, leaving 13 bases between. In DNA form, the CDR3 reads TGCGCCAGCAGCTTAGGACGGGAGGTGACTGAAGCTTTCTTT. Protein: CASSLGREVTEAFF.

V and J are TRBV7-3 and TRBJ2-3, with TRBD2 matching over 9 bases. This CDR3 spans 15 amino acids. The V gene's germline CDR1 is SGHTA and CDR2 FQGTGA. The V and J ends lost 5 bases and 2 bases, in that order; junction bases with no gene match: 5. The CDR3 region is CASSQTSGVTDTQYF. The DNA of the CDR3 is TGTGCCAGCAGCCAGACTAGCGGAGTCACAGATACGCAGTATTTT.

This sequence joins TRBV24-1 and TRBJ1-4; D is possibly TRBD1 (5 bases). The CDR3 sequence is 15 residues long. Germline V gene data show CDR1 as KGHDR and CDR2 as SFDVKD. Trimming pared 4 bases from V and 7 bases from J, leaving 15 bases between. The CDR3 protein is CATSEPGTGGEKLFF. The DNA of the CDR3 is TGTGCCACCAGTGAACCCGGGACTGGGGGTGAAAAACTGTTTTTT.

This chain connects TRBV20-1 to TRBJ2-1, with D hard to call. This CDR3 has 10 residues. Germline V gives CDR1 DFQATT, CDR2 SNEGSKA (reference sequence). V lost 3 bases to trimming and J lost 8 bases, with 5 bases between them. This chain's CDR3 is CSASGDEQFF. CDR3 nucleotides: TGCAGTGCTAGTGGGGATGAGCAGTTCTTC.

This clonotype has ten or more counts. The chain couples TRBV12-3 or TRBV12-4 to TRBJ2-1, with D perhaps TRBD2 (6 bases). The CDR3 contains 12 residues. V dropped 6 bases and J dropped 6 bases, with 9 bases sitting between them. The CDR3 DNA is TGTGCCAGCAGCTGGGAGGCCAATGAGCAGTTCTTC. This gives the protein CASSWEANEQFF.

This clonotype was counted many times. CDR3 bases: TGTGCCACCAGCGGAGTCCCGGGACAGGCTACCGGGGAGCTGTTTTTT. Its translation is CATSGVPGQATGELFF. V usage is TRBV15 and J usage is TRBJ2-2; the match to TRBD1 covers 8 bases. The junction had 10 bases not matched to a gene; V was cut back by 5 bases and J by 5 bases. The CDR3 runs 16 residues. Germline V gives CDR1 LNHNV, CDR2 YYDKDF (reference sequence). Filled out from reference TRBV15 and TRBJ2-2, the complete variable domain reads DAMVIQNPRYQVTQFGKPVTLSCSQTLNHNVMYWYQQKSSQAPKLLFHYYDKDFNNEADTPDNFQSRRPNTSFCFLDIRSPGLGDTAMYLCATSGVPGQATGELFFGEGSRLTVL.

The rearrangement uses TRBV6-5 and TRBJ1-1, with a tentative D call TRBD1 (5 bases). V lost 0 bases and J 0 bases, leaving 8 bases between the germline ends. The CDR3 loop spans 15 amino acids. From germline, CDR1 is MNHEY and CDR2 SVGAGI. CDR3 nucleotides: TGTGCCAGCAGTTACTCGTCAGGGTTGAACACTGAAGCTTTCTTT. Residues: CASSYSSGLNTEAFF.

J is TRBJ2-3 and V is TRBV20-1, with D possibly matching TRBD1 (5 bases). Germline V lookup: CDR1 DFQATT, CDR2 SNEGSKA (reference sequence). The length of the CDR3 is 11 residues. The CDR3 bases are TGCGGAACCAGGGTTGCAGATACGCAGTATTTT. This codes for CGTRVADTQYF.

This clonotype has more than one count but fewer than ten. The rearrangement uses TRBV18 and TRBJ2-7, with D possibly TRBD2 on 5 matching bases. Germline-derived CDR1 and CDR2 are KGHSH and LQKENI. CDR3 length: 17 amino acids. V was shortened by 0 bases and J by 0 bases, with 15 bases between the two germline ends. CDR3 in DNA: TGTGCCAGCTCACCACCGGTAGGGAGAGACGGCTCCTACGAGCAGTACTTC. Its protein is CASSPPVGRDGSYEQYF.

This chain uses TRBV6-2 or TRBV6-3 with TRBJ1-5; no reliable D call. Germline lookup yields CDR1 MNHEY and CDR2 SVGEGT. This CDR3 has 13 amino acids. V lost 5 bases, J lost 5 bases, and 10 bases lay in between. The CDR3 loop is CASSTIRDQPQHF. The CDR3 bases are TGTGCCAGCAGTACAATCCGGGATCAGCCCCAGCATTTT.